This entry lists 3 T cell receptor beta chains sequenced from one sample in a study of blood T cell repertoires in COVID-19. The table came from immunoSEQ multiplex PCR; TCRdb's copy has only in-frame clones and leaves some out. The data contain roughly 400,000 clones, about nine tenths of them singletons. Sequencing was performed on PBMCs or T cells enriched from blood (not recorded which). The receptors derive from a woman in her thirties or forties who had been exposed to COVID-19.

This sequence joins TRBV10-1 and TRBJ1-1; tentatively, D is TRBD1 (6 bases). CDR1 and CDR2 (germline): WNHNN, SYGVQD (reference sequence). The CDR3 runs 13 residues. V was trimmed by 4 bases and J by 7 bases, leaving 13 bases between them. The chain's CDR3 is CASSVTQGSEAFF. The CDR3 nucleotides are TGCGCCAGCAGTGTGACCCAGGGGAGTGAAGCTTTCTTT.

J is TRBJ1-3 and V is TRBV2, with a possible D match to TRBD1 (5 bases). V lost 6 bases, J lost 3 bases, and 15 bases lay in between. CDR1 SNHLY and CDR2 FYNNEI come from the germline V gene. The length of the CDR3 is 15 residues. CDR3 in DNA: TGTGCCAGCAGGGAACAGGTGACCCTTGGAAACACCATATATTTT. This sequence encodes CASREQVTLGNTIYF.

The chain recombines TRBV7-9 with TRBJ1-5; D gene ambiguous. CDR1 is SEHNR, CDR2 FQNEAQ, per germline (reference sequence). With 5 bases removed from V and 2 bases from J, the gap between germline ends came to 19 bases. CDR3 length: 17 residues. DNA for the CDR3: TGTGCCAGCAGCCCCGGGATTTCGGCGGGTGGCAATCAGCCCCAGCATTTT. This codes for CASSPGISAGGNQPQHF.